This TCR beta chain was observed in a study of blood T cell repertoires in COVID-19 (dated by TCRdb to the early 2020s). Concerning the study at large: Samples covering the acute and convalescent phases of COVID-19 were provided by collaborators in the United States, Italy and Spain. The material from the prospective study consisted of cDNA or gDNA derived from T cells, B-cell-depleted T cells, or PBMCs. Deeply sampled blood TCRbeta repertoires from subjects exposed to, actively infected with, or recovered from COVID-19 were included in the dataset. The repertoires were made available in a free public database intended to serve as a resource for research on the immune response to SARS-CoV-2. The samples were drawn from two sources: the first 160 participants of the ongoing ImmuneRACE study, and 1,200 or so subjects contributed by 6 global collaborators. Sample metadata almost always included a de-identified subject ID, COVID-19 status, age in years and sex. HLA class I and class II types, where available, came from metadata supplied by the sample provider rather than from assay-based typing.

Each collaborating institution followed its own protocols to collect whole blood in K2EDTA tubes. For TCRbeta analysis, collaborators shipped samples in one of three forms: frozen whole blood, isolated PBMCs, or DNA extracted from either of those sample types. The immunoSEQ Assay, a bias-controlled multiplex PCR, was used to amplify TCRbeta CDR3 regions from genomic DNA. In the paper's pipeline: Within the assay, amplification of reference gene primers was used to estimate how many nucleated cells each sample contained. To quantify the absolute abundance of each unique TCRbeta CDR3 rearrangement, sequence reads were collapsed and filtered. For each sample, productive Simpson clonality was calculated as the square root of Simpson's diversity index across productive rearrangements. Drawn from immuneACCESS, this table holds only the in-frame rearrangements with V and J called that TCRdb kept. Clones are partly lost; checked studies trace under half to an unresolved V gene and leave the rest unexplained. V, J and clone size were drawn from that table, and D and trimming were deduced from the DNA. This sample lists about 89,000 clones; around 85% were detected once. The leading ten clones occupy about 10% of the sample.

The germline V gene gives CDR1 as SGHRS and CDR2 as YFSETQ. The CDR3 runs 15 amino acids, cysteine and phenylalanine included. Only the CDR3 part of the read is kept: 45 bases, read in frame from the first base. The V and J ends are trimmed by 0 bases and 4 bases, leaving 11 bases between them. About this clone: It lacks a known antigen. No base quality information exists; no much larger clone differs at one position.

Overall study outcomes, separate from this receptor: Clinical and demographic metadata were provided uncurated, with the amount varying by source and participant.

The TCR was taken from a woman of 80 years or more with acute or convalescent COVID-19. This sequence uses TRBV5-1 and TRBJ1-5; the D gene is perhaps TRBD1, from 6 matching bases. Sequencing used peripheral blood. The DNA reads as follows: TGCGCCAGCAGCTTGGGACAGGAGGTGAATCAGCCCCAGCATTTT. It encodes CASSLGQEVNQPQHF.